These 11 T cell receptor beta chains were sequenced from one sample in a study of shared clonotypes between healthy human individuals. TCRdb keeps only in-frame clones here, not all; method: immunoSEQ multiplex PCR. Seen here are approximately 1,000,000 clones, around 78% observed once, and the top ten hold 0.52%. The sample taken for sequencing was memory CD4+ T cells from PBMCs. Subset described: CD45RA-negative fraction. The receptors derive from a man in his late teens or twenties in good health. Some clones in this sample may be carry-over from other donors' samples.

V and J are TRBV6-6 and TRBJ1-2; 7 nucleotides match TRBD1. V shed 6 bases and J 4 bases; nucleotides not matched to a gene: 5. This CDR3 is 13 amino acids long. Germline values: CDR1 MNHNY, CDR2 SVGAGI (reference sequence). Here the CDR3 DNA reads TGTGCCAGCAGCCGACAGGGTGCCTATGGCTACACCTTC. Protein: CASSRQGAYGYTF.

The chain's CDR3 is CASSLPRTGYSEKLFF. The CDR3 DNA sequence: TGTGCCAGCAGCTTACCAAGGACAGGATACTCAGAAAAACTGTTTTTT. The V and J genes are TRBV7-8 and TRBJ1-4; TRBD1 agrees at 7 bases. Germline V gives CDR1 SGHVS, CDR2 FQNEAQ. V was clipped by 2 bases and J by 8 bases; unmatched bases: 11. The CDR3 sequence is 16 residues long.

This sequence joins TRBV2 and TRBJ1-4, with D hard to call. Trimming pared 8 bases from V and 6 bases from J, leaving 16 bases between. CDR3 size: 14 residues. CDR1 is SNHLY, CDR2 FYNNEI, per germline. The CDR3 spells CASRRGGVDEKLFF. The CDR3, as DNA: TGTGCCAGCCGACGAGGCGGGGTAGATGAAAAACTGTTTTTT.

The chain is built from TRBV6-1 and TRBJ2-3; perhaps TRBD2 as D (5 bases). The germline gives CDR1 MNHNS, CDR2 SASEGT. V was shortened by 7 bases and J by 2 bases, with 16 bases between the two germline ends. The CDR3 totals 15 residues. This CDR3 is CASNQGGGYTDTQYF. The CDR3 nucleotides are TGTGCCAGCAACCAAGGAGGCGGATACACAGATACGCAGTATTTT.

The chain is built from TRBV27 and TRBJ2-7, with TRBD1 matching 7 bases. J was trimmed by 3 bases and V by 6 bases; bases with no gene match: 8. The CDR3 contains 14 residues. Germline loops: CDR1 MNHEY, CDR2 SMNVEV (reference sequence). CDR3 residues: CASSPNRDSYEQYF. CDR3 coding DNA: TGTGCCAGCAGCCCGAACCGGGACAGCTACGAGCAGTACTTC.

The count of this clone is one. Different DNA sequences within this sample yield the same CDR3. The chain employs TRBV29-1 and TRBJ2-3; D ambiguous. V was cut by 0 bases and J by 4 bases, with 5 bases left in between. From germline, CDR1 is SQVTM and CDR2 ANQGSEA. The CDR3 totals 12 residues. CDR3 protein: CSVEDLADTQYF. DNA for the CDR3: TGCAGCGTTGAAGATTTGGCAGATACGCAGTATTTT.

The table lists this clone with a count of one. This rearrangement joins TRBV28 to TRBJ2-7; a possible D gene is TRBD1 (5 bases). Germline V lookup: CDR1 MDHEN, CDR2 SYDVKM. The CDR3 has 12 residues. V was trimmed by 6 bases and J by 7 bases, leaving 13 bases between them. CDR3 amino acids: CASSHTGVEQYF. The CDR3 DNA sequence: TGTGCCAGCAGCCATACAGGCGTGGAGCAGTACTTC.

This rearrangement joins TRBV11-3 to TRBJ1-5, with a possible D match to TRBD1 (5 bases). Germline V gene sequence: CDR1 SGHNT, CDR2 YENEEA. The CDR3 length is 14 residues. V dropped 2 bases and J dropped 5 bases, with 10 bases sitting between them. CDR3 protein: CASSLRQNYQPQHF. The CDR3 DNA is TGTGCCAGCAGCTTAAGACAGAATTATCAGCCCCAGCATTTT.

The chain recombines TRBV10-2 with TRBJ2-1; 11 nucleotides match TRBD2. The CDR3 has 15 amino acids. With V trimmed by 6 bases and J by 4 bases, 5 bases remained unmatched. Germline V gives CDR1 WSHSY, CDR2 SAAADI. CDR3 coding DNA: TGCGCCAGCAGACCGGGACTAGCGGTATACAATGAGCAGTTCTTC. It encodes CASRPGLAVYNEQFF.

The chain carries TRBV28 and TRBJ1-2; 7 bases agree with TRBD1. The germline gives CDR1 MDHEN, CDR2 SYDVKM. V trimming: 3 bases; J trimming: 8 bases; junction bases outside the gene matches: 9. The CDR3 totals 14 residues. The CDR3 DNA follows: TGTGCCAGCAGTTTCCCCAGACAGGGTACCGGCTACACCTTC. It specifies CASSFPRQGTGYTF.

CDR3 nucleotides: TGCGCCAGCAGCCATCCACCCCGGGACTACTACAATGAGCAGTTCTTC. Its translation: CASSHPPRDYYNEQFF. The chain is built from TRBV4-1 and TRBJ2-1; 7 bases line up with TRBD2. CDR1 and CDR2 (germline): MGHRA, YSYEKL. V lost 3 bases, J lost 3 bases, and 8 bases stayed unmatched. This CDR3 comprises 16 residues.